Listed below are T cell receptor beta chains from one sample, sequenced in a study of PD-L1 blockade in urothelial cancer. The table came from immunoSEQ multiplex PCR; TCRdb's copy has only in-frame clones and leaves some out. The data hold tens of thousands of clones, with approximately 75% observed a single time. The material was PBMCs, obtained around atezolizumab (anti-PD-L1) treatment. These receptors were taken from a man between 65 and 80 years old with urothelial cancer. CDR3s include the opening cysteine and the closing phenylalanine or tryptophan. D genes are given only for firm matches. Clone size is given for some rows only: seen once, a few or many times, or a class if the clone is expanded.

v_call: TRBV18; j_call: TRBJ1-4; d_call: .; clone_size: .; cdr3_nt: TGTGCCAGCTCACCACGGACTGGGGGGTCGGTGGCTAATGAAAAACTGTTTTTT; cdr3_aa: CASSPRTGGSVANEKLFF
v_call: TRBV7-8; j_call: TRBJ1-1; d_call: .; clone_size: .; cdr3_nt: TGTGCCAGCAGCTCGAGGACAGCTCTCCTGAACACTGAAGCTTTCTTT; cdr3_aa: CASSSRTALLNTEAFF
v_call: TRBV7-9; j_call: TRBJ1-5; d_call: .; clone_size: once; cdr3_nt: TGTGCCAGCAGAGACAGCTCCATAGTCAATCAGCCCCAGCATTTT; cdr3_aa: CASRDSSIVNQPQHF
v_call: TRBV4-2; j_call: TRBJ1-2; d_call: TRBD1; clone_size: few; cdr3_nt: TGTGCCAGCAGCCAAGATCACCCGACAGGGTGGTATGGCTACACCTTC; cdr3_aa: CASSQDHPTGWYGYTF
v_call: TRBV27; j_call: TRBJ1-2; d_call: TRBD1; clone_size: .; cdr3_nt: TGTGCCAGCAGCAGAGGGACAGCTTCTTCCTATGGCTACACCTTC; cdr3_aa: CASSRGTASSYGYTF
v_call: TRBV27; j_call: TRBJ2-2; d_call: .; clone_size: .; cdr3_nt: TGTGCCAGCAGTATATCCCTGAACACCGGGGAGCTGTTTTTT; cdr3_aa: CASSISLNTGELFF
v_call: TRBV5-4; j_call: TRBJ1-4; d_call: .; clone_size: .; cdr3_nt: TGTGCCAGCAGCTCGGGGGGTGCAACTAATGAAAAACTGTTTTTT; cdr3_aa: CASSSGGATNEKLFF
v_call: TRBV6-1; j_call: TRBJ2-3; d_call: TRBD2; clone_size: .; cdr3_nt: TGTGCCAGCAGGGGACTAGTTTGGGATACGCAGTATTTT; cdr3_aa: CASRGLVWDTQYF
v_call: TRBV5-1; j_call: TRBJ2-1; d_call: TRBD2; clone_size: .; cdr3_nt: TGCGCCAGCAGCTTGTTGCGGGAGGAGGGTGAGCAGTTCTTC; cdr3_aa: CASSLLREEGEQFF
v_call: TRBV14; j_call: TRBJ2-1; d_call: TRBD1; clone_size: .; cdr3_nt: TGTGCCAGCAGTAAACAGGGGGTGAATGAGCAGTTCTTC; cdr3_aa: CASSKQGVNEQFF
v_call: TRBV5-1; j_call: TRBJ2-3; d_call: .; clone_size: .; cdr3_nt: TGCGCCAGCAGCCCGGACTCCGATACGCAGTATTTT; cdr3_aa: CASSPDSDTQYF
v_call: TRBV28; j_call: TRBJ1-4; d_call: TRBD1; clone_size: once; cdr3_nt: TGTGCCAGCAGTTACCGACAGGGAGGAAGAGTTGAAAAACTGTTTTTT; cdr3_aa: CASSYRQGGRVEKLFF
v_call: TRBV27; j_call: TRBJ1-2; d_call: TRBD1; clone_size: few; cdr3_nt: TGTGCCAGCAGTTTGGGGACAGGGGGCGGCTATGGCTACACCTTC; cdr3_aa: CASSLGTGGGYGYTF
v_call: TRBV7-6; j_call: TRBJ2-7; d_call: TRBD1; clone_size: .; cdr3_nt: TGTGCCAGCAGCTTAGAGCCGGGACAGGGGTCCTACGAGCAGTACTTC; cdr3_aa: CASSLEPGQGSYEQYF
v_call: TRBV5-1; j_call: TRBJ2-7; d_call: .; clone_size: many; cdr3_nt: TGCGCCAGCAGGGGGCAGCACTACGAGCAGTACTTC; cdr3_aa: CASRGQHYEQYF
v_call: TRBV20-1; j_call: TRBJ1-1; d_call: TRBD1; clone_size: .; cdr3_nt: TGCAGTGGGGGCCCGACAGGGGATGCTTTCTTT; cdr3_aa: CSGGPTGDAFF
v_call: TRBV28; j_call: TRBJ2-5; d_call: .; clone_size: .; cdr3_nt: TGTGCCAGCAGACCCGGACTTATACAAGAGACCCAGTACTTC; cdr3_aa: CASRPGLIQETQYF
v_call: TRBV15; j_call: TRBJ2-5; d_call: .; clone_size: .; cdr3_nt: TGTGCCACCAGCAGAGATCGGTGGGAGACCCAGTACTTC; cdr3_aa: CATSRDRWETQYF
v_call: TRBV4-3; j_call: TRBJ1-1; d_call: .; clone_size: .; cdr3_nt: TGCGCCAGCAGCCAGGGCTTTGACCCAAACACTGAAGCTTTCTTT; cdr3_aa: CASSQGFDPNTEAFF
v_call: TRBV11-2; j_call: TRBJ1-2; d_call: TRBD1; clone_size: .; cdr3_nt: TGTGCCAGCAGCCGATATGACAGGGGGCATGGCTACACCTTC; cdr3_aa: CASSRYDRGHGYTF
v_call: TRBV6-4; j_call: TRBJ2-7; d_call: .; clone_size: few; cdr3_nt: TGTGCCAGCAGTGAAAACAGGGCGCCCTACGAGCAGTACTTC; cdr3_aa: CASSENRAPYEQYF
v_call: TRBV19; j_call: TRBJ1-1; d_call: TRBD1; clone_size: .; cdr3_nt: TGTGCCAGTAGTATGGGGACAGGGTGGACTGAAGCTTTCTTT; cdr3_aa: CASSMGTGWTEAFF
v_call: TRBV5-1; j_call: TRBJ2-1; d_call: .; clone_size: .; cdr3_nt: TGCGCCAGCAGCTTGAGCGGCGGCTCCTACAATGAGCAGTTCTTC; cdr3_aa: CASSLSGGSYNEQFF
v_call: TRBV28; j_call: TRBJ2-1; d_call: .; clone_size: .; cdr3_nt: TGTGCCGCGACCGCCGGGACAAATGAGCAGTTCTTC; cdr3_aa: CAATAGTNEQFF
v_call: TRBV7-2; j_call: TRBJ2-1; d_call: TRBD2; clone_size: few; cdr3_nt: TGTGCCAGCAGTCCCACGTCTAGCGGGATTGAGCAGTTCTTC; cdr3_aa: CASSPTSSGIEQFF
v_call: TRBV30; j_call: TRBJ2-3; d_call: TRBD2; clone_size: .; cdr3_nt: TGTGCCTGGATAGCGGGAGGTATAGATACGCAGTATTTT; cdr3_aa: CAWIAGGIDTQYF
v_call: TRBV28; j_call: TRBJ2-5; d_call: TRBD2; clone_size: .; cdr3_nt: TGTGCCAGCAGTTACCTAGCGGGAGGCCCTCAAGAGACCCAGTACTTC; cdr3_aa: CASSYLAGGPQETQYF
v_call: TRBV11-2; j_call: TRBJ2-7; d_call: TRBD1; clone_size: .; cdr3_nt: TGTGCCAGCAGTGCGACAGGGAACAGACACGAGCAGTACTTC; cdr3_aa: CASSATGNRHEQYF
v_call: TRBV5-6; j_call: TRBJ1-2; d_call: .; clone_size: .; cdr3_nt: TGTGCCAGCAGCTTTGGGGACACCTCAGACGATGGCTACACCTTC; cdr3_aa: CASSFGDTSDDGYTF
v_call: TRBV27; j_call: TRBJ2-2; d_call: TRBD2; clone_size: .; cdr3_nt: TGTGCCAGCAGTTTACTCCAATTTCTAGGCGGGAGCCCTCTAAACACCGGGGAGCTGTTTTTT; cdr3_aa: CASSLLQFLGGSPLNTGELFF
v_call: TRBV7-7; j_call: TRBJ1-1; d_call: .; clone_size: .; cdr3_nt: TGTGCCAGCAGCTCCACGTTGGGGACTCAGGCCGAAGCTTTCTTT; cdr3_aa: CASSSTLGTQAEAFF
v_call: TRBV6-1; j_call: TRBJ2-2; d_call: .; clone_size: .; cdr3_nt: TGTGCCAGCAGCAATACAGCGAACACCGGGGAGCTGTTTTTT; cdr3_aa: CASSNTANTGELFF